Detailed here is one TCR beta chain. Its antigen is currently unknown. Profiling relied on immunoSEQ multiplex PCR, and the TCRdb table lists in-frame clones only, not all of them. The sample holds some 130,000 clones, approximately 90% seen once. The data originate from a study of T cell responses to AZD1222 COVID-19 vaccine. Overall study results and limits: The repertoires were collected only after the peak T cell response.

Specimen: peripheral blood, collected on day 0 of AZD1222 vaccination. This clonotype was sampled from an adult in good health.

The CDR3 loop reads CASSTRQGVGEQYF. CDR3 DNA sequence: TGTGCCAGCAGCACAAGACAGGGGGTAGGCGAGCAGTACTTC. The chain uses TRBV11-2 and TRBJ2-7; 9 nucleotides align to TRBD1. The CDR3 sequence is 14 residues long. CDR1 is SGHAT and CDR2 is FQNNGV in the germline V gene. V lost 5 bases, J lost 6 bases, and 8 bases stayed unmatched.